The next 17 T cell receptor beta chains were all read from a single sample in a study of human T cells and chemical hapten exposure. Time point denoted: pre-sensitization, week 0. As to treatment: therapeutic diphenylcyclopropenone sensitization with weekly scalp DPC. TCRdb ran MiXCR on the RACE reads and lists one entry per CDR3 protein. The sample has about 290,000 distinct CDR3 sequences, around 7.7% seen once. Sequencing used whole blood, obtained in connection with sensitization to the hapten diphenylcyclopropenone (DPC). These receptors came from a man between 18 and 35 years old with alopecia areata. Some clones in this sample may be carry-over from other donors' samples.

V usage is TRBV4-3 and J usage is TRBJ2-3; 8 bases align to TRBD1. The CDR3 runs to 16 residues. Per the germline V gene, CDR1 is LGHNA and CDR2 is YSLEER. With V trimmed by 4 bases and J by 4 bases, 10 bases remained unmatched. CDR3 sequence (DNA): TGCGCCAGCAGCCCCCTACCGGGACAGGAACCAGATACGCAGTATTTT. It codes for CASSPLPGQEPDTQYF.

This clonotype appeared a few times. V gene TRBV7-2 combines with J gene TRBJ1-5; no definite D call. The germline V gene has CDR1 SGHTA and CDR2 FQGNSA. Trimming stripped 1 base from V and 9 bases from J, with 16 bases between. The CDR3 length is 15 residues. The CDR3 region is CASSLDIHLRTPQHF. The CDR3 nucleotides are TGTGCCAGCAGCTTAGATATCCATTTACGAACGCCCCAGCATTTT.

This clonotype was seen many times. CDR3 sequence (DNA): TGCGCCAGCAGCCAAGTCATAGGGACGGCTGATGGCTACACCTTC. It translates to CASSQVIGTADGYTF. This chain joins TRBV4-3 and TRBJ1-2; D may be TRBD1 (5 bases). Germline values: CDR1 LGHNA, CDR2 YSLEER. This CDR3 comprises 15 residues. Deletions cut 1 base from V and 6 bases from J, with 15 bases between.

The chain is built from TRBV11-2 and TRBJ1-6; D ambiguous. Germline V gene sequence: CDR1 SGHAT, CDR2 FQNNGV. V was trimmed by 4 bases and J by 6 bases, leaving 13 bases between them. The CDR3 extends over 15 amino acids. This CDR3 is CASSYGGPANSPLHF. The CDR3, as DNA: TGTGCCAGCAGCTACGGAGGGCCCGCTAATTCACCCCTCCACTTT.

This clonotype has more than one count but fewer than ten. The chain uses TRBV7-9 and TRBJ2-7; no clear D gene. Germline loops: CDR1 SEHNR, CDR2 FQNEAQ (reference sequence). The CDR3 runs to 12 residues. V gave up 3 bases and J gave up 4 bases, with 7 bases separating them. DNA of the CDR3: TGTGCCAGCAGCTTGCACGGTTACGAGCAGTACGTC. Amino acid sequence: CASSLHGYEQYV.

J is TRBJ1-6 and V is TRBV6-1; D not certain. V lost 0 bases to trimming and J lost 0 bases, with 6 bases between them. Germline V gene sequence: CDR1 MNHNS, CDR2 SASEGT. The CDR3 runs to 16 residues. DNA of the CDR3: TGTGCCAGCAGTGAAGCGGTGAGCTCCTATAATTCACCCCTCCACTTT. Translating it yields CASSEAVSSYNSPLHF.

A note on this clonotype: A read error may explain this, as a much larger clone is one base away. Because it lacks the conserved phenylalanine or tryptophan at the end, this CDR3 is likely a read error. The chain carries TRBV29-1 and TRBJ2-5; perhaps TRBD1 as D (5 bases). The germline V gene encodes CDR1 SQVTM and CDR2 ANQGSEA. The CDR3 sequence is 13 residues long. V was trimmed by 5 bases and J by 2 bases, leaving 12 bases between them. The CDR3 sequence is CSVRRGFQETQYY. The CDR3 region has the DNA TGCAGCGTTCGAAGGGGATTTCAAGAGACCCAGTACTAC.

The CDR3 region has the DNA TGCGCCAGCAGCTTCAGGGAGGCCGGGGAGCTGTTTTTT. It yields the protein CASSFREAGELFF. The chain links TRBV5-1 to TRBJ2-2; possibly TRBD2 for D (6 bases). The CDR3 is 13 amino acids. Trimming removed 2 bases from V and 6 bases from J, with 8 bases in between. Per the germline V gene, CDR1 is SGHRS and CDR2 is YFSETQ.

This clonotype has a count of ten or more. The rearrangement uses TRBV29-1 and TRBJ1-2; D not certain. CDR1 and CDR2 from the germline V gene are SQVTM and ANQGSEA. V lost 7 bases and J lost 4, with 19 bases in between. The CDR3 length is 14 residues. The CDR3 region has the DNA TGCAGCGGGGATCCGGACTCGGAGGGCTATGGCTACACCTTC. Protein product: CSGDPDSEGYGYTF.

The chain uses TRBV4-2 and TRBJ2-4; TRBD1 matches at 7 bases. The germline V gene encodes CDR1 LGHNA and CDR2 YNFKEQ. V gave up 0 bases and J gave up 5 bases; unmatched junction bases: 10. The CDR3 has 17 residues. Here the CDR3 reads CASSQDPRQGVQNIQYF. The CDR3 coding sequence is TGTGCCAGCAGCCAAGATCCTCGACAGGGTGTCCAAAACATTCAGTACTTC.

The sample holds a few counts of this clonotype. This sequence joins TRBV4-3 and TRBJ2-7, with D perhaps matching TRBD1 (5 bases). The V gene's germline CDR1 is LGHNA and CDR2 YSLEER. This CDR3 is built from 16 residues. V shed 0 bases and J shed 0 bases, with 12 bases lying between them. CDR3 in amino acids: CASSQDFPGPSYEQYF. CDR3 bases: TGCGCCAGCAGCCAAGATTTCCCAGGGCCCTCCTACGAGCAGTACTTC.

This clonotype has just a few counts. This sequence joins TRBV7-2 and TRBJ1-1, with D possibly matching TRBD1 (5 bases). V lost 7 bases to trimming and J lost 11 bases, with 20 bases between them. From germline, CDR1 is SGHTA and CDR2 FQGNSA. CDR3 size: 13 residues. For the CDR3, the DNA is TGTGCCAGCATCGTACGGGGCAGGAGAATGGCTTTCTTT. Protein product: CASIVRGRRMAFF.

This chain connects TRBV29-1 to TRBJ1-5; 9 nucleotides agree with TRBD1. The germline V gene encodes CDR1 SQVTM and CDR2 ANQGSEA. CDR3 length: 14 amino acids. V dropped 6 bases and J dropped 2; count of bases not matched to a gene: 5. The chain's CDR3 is CSVGTGFGNQPQHF. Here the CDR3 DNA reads TGCAGCGTAGGGACAGGGTTTGGCAATCAGCCCCAGCATTTT.

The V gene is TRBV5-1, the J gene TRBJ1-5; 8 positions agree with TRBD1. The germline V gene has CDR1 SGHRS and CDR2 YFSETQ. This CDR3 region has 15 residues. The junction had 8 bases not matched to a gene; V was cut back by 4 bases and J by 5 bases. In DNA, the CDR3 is TGCGCCAGCAGCCAGCCTACAGGGGGGGATCAGCCCCAGCATTTT. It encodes CASSQPTGGDQPQHF.

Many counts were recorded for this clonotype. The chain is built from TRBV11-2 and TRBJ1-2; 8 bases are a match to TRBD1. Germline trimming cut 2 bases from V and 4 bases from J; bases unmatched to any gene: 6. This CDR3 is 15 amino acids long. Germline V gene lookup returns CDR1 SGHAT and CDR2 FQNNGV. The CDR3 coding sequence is TGTGCCAGCAGCTTATTCACCGGGACAGGCTATGGCTACACCTTC. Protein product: CASSLFTGTGYGYTF.

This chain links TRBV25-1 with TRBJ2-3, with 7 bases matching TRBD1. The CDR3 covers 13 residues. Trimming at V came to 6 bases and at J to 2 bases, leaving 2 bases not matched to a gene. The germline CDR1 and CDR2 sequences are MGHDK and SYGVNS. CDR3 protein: CASRDRITDTQYF. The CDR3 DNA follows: TGTGCCAGCAGGGACAGGATCACAGATACGCAGTATTTT.

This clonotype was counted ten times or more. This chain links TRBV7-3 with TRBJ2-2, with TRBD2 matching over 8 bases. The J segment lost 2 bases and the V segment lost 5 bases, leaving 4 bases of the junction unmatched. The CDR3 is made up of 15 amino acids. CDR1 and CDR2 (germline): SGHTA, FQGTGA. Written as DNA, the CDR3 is TGTGCCAGCAGCCGCAGCGGGGGAAACACCGGGGAGCTGTTTTTT. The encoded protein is CASSRSGGNTGELFF.